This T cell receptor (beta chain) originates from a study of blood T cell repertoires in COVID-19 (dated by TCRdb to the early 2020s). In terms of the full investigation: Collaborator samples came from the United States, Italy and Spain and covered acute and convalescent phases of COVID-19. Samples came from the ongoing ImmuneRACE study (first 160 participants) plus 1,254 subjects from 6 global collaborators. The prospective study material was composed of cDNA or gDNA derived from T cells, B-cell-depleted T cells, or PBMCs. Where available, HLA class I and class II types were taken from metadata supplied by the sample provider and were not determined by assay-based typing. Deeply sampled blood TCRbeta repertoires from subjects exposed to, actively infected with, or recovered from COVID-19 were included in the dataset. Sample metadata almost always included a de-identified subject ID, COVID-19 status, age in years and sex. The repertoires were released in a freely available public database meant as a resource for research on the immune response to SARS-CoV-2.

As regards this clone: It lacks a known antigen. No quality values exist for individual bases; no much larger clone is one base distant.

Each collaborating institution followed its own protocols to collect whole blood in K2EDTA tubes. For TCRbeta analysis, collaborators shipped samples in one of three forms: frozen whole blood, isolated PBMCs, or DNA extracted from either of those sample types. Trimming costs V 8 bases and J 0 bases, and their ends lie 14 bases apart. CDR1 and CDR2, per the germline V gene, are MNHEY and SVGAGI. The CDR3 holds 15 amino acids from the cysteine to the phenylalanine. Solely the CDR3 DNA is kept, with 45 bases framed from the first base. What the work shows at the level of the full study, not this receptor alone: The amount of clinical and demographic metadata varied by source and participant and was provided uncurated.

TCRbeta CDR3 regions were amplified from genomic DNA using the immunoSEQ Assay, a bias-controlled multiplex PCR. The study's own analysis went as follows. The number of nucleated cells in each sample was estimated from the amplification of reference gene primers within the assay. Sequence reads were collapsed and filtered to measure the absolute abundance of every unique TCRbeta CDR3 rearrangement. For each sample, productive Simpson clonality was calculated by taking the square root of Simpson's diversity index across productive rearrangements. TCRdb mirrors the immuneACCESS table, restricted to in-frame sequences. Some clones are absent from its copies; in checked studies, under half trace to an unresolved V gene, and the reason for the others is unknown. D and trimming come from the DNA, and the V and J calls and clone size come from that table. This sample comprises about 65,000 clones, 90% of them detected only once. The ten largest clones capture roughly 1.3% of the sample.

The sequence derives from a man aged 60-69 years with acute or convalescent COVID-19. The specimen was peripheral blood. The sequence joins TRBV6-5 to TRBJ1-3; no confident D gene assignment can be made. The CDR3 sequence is CASSLGTGSGNTIYF. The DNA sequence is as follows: TGTGCCAGCTCATTAGGCACGGGCTCTGGAAACACCATATATTTT.